The clone carrying this T cell receptor (beta chain) has just one count. V lost 3 bases and J lost 3, with 10 bases in between. The CDR3 consists of 14 residues. CDR1 is SGHDT, CDR2 YYEEEE, per germline. The data were obtained in a study of blood T cell repertoires in COVID-19. Clones were sequenced by immunoSEQ multiplex PCR, and TCRdb holds only the in-frame ones, with some missing. The sample consists of about 160,000 clones, around nine tenths of them appearing once. Sequenced material: peripheral blood. The sequence was obtained from a woman in her seventies with COVID-19, enrolled during active disease. The chain uses TRBV5-6 and TRBJ1-3, with a weak D call TRBD1 (6 bases). The DNA for the CDR3 is TGTGCCAGCAGCTCAAGGACAGATGGAAACACCATATATTTT. This codes for CASSSRTDGNTIYF.